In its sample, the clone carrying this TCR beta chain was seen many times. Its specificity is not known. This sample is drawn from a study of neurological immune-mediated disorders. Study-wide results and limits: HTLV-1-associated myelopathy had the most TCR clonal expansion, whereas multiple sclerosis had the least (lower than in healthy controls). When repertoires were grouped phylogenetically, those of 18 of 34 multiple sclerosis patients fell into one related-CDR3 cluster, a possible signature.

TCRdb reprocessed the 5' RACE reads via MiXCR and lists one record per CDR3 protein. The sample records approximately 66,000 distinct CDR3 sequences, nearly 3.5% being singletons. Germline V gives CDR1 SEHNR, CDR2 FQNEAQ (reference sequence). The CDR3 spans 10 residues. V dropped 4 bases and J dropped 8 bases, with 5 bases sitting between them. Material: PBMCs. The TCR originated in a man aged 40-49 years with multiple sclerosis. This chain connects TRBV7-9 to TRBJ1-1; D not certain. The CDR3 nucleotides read TGTGCCAGCAGCTCTTTGGAAGCTTTCTTT. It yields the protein CASSSLEAFF.